Listed below are T cell receptor beta chains from one sample, sequenced in a study of cytomegalovirus exposure and HLA in healthy donors. The assay was immunoSEQ multiplex PCR, and TCRdb's table has in-frame clones only and misses some. The sample lists about 98,000 clones, around 68% occurring once. The source material was PBMCs. The receptors were sampled from a female donor in good health and CMV-seronegative. Both conserved end residues are part of each CDR3. The D gene is left open where the match is weak. Part of the rows lack a size; the others show once, few, many or a class for expanded clones.

D gene: NA
J gene: TRBJ1-2
clone size: NA
V gene: TRBV20-1
CDR3 protein: CSGHRDGYTF
CDR3 DNA: TGCAGTGGCCACAGGGATGGCTACACCTTC

D gene: NA
J gene: TRBJ2-2
clone size: NA
V gene: TRBV11-2
CDR3 protein: CASSPRYGELFF
CDR3 DNA: TGTGCCAGCAGCCCCCGTTACGGGGAGCTGTTTTTT

D gene: NA
J gene: TRBJ2-1
clone size: few
V gene: TRBV6-5
CDR3 protein: CASSSRLTPYNEQFF
CDR3 DNA: TGTGCCAGCAGTTCCCGACTAACACCCTACAATGAGCAGTTCTTC

D gene: TRBD1
J gene: TRBJ2-3
clone size: NA
V gene: TRBV7-6
CDR3 protein: CASSPGQGNTDTQYF
CDR3 DNA: TGTGCCAGCAGCCCGGGACAGGGGAACACAGATACGCAGTATTTT

D gene: NA
J gene: TRBJ1-2
clone size: NA
V gene: TRBV6-5
CDR3 protein: CASSYSAGGSYGYTF
CDR3 DNA: TGTGCCAGCAGTTACTCGGCTGGGGGCAGCTATGGCTACACCTTC

D gene: NA
J gene: TRBJ2-7
clone size: NA
V gene: TRBV23-1
CDR3 protein: CAGQPWTYEQYF
CDR3 DNA: TGCGCCGGACAACCATGGACCTACGAGCAGTACTTC

D gene: NA
J gene: TRBJ1-4
clone size: few
V gene: TRBV12-5
CDR3 protein: CASGLSQGLNEKLFF
CDR3 DNA: TGTGCTAGTGGTTTGTCCCAGGGGCTTAATGAAAAACTGTTTTTT

D gene: TRBD1
J gene: TRBJ2-6
clone size: NA
V gene: TRBV28
CDR3 protein: CATTGGVSGANVLTF
CDR3 DNA: TGTGCCACCACAGGGGGCGTCTCTGGGGCCAACGTCCTGACTTTC

D gene: NA
J gene: TRBJ1-5
clone size: NA
V gene: TRBV4-1
CDR3 protein: CASSQSNRGNQPQHF
CDR3 DNA: TGCGCCAGCAGCCAGTCTAACAGGGGCAATCAGCCCCAGCATTTT

D gene: TRBD2
J gene: TRBJ2-7
clone size: NA
V gene: TRBV18
CDR3 protein: CASSPPGREHEQYF
CDR3 DNA: TGTGCCAGCTCACCACCTGGGAGGGAGCACGAGCAGTACTTC

D gene: TRBD2
J gene: TRBJ2-1
clone size: few
V gene: TRBV6-4
CDR3 protein: CASSLSGGSYNEQFF
CDR3 DNA: TGTGCCAGCAGTCTTAGCGGGGGTAGCTACAATGAGCAGTTCTTC

D gene: NA
J gene: TRBJ2-1
clone size: NA
V gene: TRBV7-9
CDR3 protein: CSSSFGYNEQFF
CDR3 DNA: TGTTCCAGCAGCTTCGGGTACAATGAGCAGTTCTTC

D gene: TRBD2
J gene: TRBJ2-7
clone size: once
V gene: TRBV6-6
CDR3 protein: CASSAGLAPAGYEQYF
CDR3 DNA: TGTGCCAGCAGCGCCGGACTAGCGCCAGCGGGCTACGAGCAGTACTTC

D gene: TRBD2
J gene: TRBJ2-3
clone size: NA
V gene: TRBV13
CDR3 protein: CASSRRLAGANTDTQYF
CDR3 DNA: TGTGCCAGCAGCCGCCGACTAGCGGGGGCCAACACAGATACGCAGTATTTT

D gene: TRBD1
J gene: TRBJ1-3
clone size: NA
V gene: TRBV9
CDR3 protein: CASSSRTGGTGNTIYF
CDR3 DNA: TGTGCCAGCAGCTCCCGGACAGGGGGCACTGGAAACACCATATATTTT

D gene: TRBD2
J gene: TRBJ2-1
clone size: few
V gene: TRBV25-1
CDR3 protein: CASSLASGGDEQFF
CDR3 DNA: TGTGCCAGCAGTTTGGCTAGCGGGGGGGATGAGCAGTTCTTC

D gene: NA
J gene: TRBJ2-3
clone size: NA
V gene: TRBV30
CDR3 protein: CAWSPGGTDTQYF
CDR3 DNA: TGTGCCTGGAGTCCCGGGGGCACAGATACGCAGTATTTT

D gene: TRBD1
J gene: TRBJ2-1
clone size: NA
V gene: TRBV23-1
CDR3 protein: CASNNRDREYNEQFF
CDR3 DNA: TGCGCCAGCAACAACCGGGACAGGGAATACAATGAGCAGTTCTTC

D gene: NA
J gene: TRBJ2-7
clone size: NA
V gene: TRBV6-5
CDR3 protein: CASRLTRAYEQYF
CDR3 DNA: TGTGCCAGCAGGTTGACTAGAGCCTACGAGCAGTACTTC

D gene: TRBD1
J gene: TRBJ1-4
clone size: NA
V gene: TRBV19
CDR3 protein: CASSTGGQGYEKLFF
CDR3 DNA: TGTGCCAGTAGTACCGGAGGACAGGGGTATGAAAAACTGTTTTTT

D gene: NA
J gene: TRBJ2-5
clone size: NA
V gene: TRBV18
CDR3 protein: CASSAGPTGETQYF
CDR3 DNA: TGTGCCAGCTCAGCGGGACCTACGGGGGAGACCCAGTACTTC

D gene: NA
J gene: TRBJ1-1
clone size: few
V gene: TRBV9
CDR3 protein: CASSPSGASNTEAFF
CDR3 DNA: TGTGCCAGCAGCCCTTCAGGGGCCTCGAACACTGAAGCTTTCTTT

D gene: NA
J gene: TRBJ1-1
clone size: NA
V gene: TRBV7-8
CDR3 protein: CASSLGWGGEAFF
CDR3 DNA: TGTGCCAGCAGCTTAGGATGGGGGGGCGAAGCTTTCTTT

D gene: NA
J gene: TRBJ1-3
clone size: NA
V gene: TRBV27
CDR3 protein: CASSFIDTSGNTIYF
CDR3 DNA: TGTGCCAGCAGTTTCATTGACACCTCTGGAAACACCATATATTTT

D gene: TRBD1
J gene: TRBJ1-2
clone size: NA
V gene: TRBV6-4
CDR3 protein: CASRPGTDYGYTF
CDR3 DNA: TGTGCCAGCAGGCCCGGGACAGACTATGGCTACACCTTC

D gene: NA
J gene: TRBJ2-7
clone size: few
V gene: TRBV2
CDR3 protein: CASNRAITYEQYF
CDR3 DNA: TGTGCCAGCAACCGTGCTATCACCTACGAGCAGTACTTC

D gene: NA
J gene: TRBJ2-3
clone size: NA
V gene: TRBV5-4
CDR3 protein: CASSLRAGSTDTQYF
CDR3 DNA: TGTGCCAGCAGCTTGAGGGCGGGAAGCACAGATACGCAGTATTTT

D gene: NA
J gene: TRBJ2-6
clone size: NA
V gene: TRBV5-6
CDR3 protein: CASSFRTATPGANVLTF
CDR3 DNA: TGTGCCAGCAGCTTTAGGACAGCAACCCCTGGGGCCAACGTCCTGACTTTC

D gene: NA
J gene: TRBJ2-5
clone size: NA
V gene: TRBV7-9
CDR3 protein: CASSLTGDSPQETQYF
CDR3 DNA: TGTGCCAGCAGCTTAACTGGTGACAGCCCTCAAGAGACCCAGTACTTC

D gene: TRBD2
J gene: TRBJ2-7
clone size: NA
V gene: TRBV29-1
CDR3 protein: CSVPILAGGLYEQYF
CDR3 DNA: TGCAGCGTTCCGATACTAGCGGGAGGGCTCTACGAGCAGTACTTC

D gene: TRBD1
J gene: TRBJ2-1
clone size: few
V gene: TRBV5-1
CDR3 protein: CASSSGQGVNEQFF
CDR3 DNA: TGCGCCAGCAGCTCCGGACAGGGGGTCAATGAGCAGTTCTTC

D gene: TRBD2
J gene: TRBJ2-4
clone size: once
V gene: TRBV5-1
CDR3 protein: CASSLGSAGGGNIQYF
CDR3 DNA: TGCGCCAGCAGCTTGGGGTCGGCGGGGGGCGGAAACATTCAGTACTTC

D gene: NA
J gene: TRBJ1-2
clone size: NA
V gene: TRBV5-4
CDR3 protein: CASSLEGANYGYTF
CDR3 DNA: TGTGCCAGCAGCTTGGAAGGGGCTAACTATGGCTACACCTTC

D gene: TRBD2
J gene: TRBJ2-2
clone size: few
V gene: TRBV7-9
CDR3 protein: CASSSGLAGVRTGELFF
CDR3 DNA: TGTGCCAGCAGCTCTGGGCTAGCGGGAGTTAGAACCGGGGAGCTGTTTTTT

D gene: TRBD2
J gene: TRBJ2-3
clone size: few
V gene: TRBV28
CDR3 protein: CASSYGTSGRAFTDTQYF
CDR3 DNA: TGTGCCAGCAGCTATGGGACTAGCGGGAGGGCATTCACAGATACGCAGTATTTT

D gene: NA
J gene: TRBJ2-7
clone size: once
V gene: TRBV4-1
CDR3 protein: CASSQDGSARYEQYF
CDR3 DNA: TGCGCCAGCAGCCAAGACGGTAGCGCACGCTACGAGCAGTACTTC

D gene: NA
J gene: TRBJ2-3
clone size: NA
V gene: TRBV7-2
CDR3 protein: CASSPTTRGGTQYF
CDR3 DNA: TGTGCCAGCAGCCCCACAACCCGGGGAGGTACGCAGTATTTT

D gene: NA
J gene: TRBJ2-5
clone size: NA
V gene: TRBV6-5
CDR3 protein: CASSLGPNGGQETQYF
CDR3 DNA: TGTGCCAGCAGTTTAGGGCCAAACGGGGGCCAAGAGACCCAGTACTTC

D gene: TRBD2
J gene: TRBJ2-2
clone size: few
V gene: TRBV19
CDR3 protein: CASSTGLAGGNTGELFF
CDR3 DNA: TGTGCCAGTAGTACGGGACTAGCGGGAGGGAACACCGGGGAGCTGTTTTTT

D gene: NA
J gene: TRBJ2-3
clone size: NA
V gene: TRBV6-1
CDR3 protein: CASSEAVGEADTQYF
CDR3 DNA: TGTGCCAGCAGTGAAGCAGTGGGGGAGGCAGATACGCAGTATTTT

D gene: TRBD2
J gene: TRBJ2-7
clone size: NA
V gene: TRBV5-5
CDR3 protein: CASSQGLAGGSYSYEQYF
CDR3 DNA: TGTGCCAGCAGCCAAGGACTAGCGGGGGGTTCCTACTCCTACGAGCAGTACTTC

D gene: TRBD2
J gene: TRBJ2-3
clone size: NA
V gene: TRBV11-2
CDR3 protein: CASSLAGGGDTQYF
CDR3 DNA: TGTGCCAGCAGCCTAGCGGGAGGGGGCGATACGCAGTATTTT

D gene: NA
J gene: TRBJ1-6
clone size: NA
V gene: TRBV27
CDR3 protein: CASSFGGAGSPLHF
CDR3 DNA: TGTGCCAGCAGTTTTGGGGGCGCAGGATCACCCCTCCACTTT

D gene: NA
J gene: TRBJ1-2
clone size: NA
V gene: TRBV5-1
CDR3 protein: CASSLAPGPGDGYTF
CDR3 DNA: TGCGCCAGCAGCTTGGCTCCCGGACCCGGGGATGGCTACACCTTC

D gene: TRBD2
J gene: TRBJ2-2
clone size: NA
V gene: TRBV5-6
CDR3 protein: CASSSRGDKNTGELFF
CDR3 DNA: TGTGCCAGCAGCTCCCGGGGGGATAAAAACACCGGGGAGCTGTTTTTT